Below are 2 T cell receptor beta chains sequenced from a single sample in a study of T cells in Graves' hyperthyroidism and ophthalmopathy. Amplified TCR beta CDR3 regions came from RNA transcripts. Using the HTBI primer set, a first-round RT-PCR was run on the TCR CDR3. One entry per CDR3 protein results from TCRdb running MiXCR on the multiplex PCR reads. The sample carries around 490,000 distinct CDR3 sequences, about 20% recorded once. Input material: blood. Source of these receptors: a man in his forties or fifties with Graves' ophthalmopathy.

The CDR3 coding sequence is TGCGCCAGCAGCCAAGATCCCGCCGGGACCTACGAGCAGTACTTC. This codes for CASSQDPAGTYEQYF. This chain links TRBV4-1 with TRBJ2-7, with D perhaps matching TRBD2 (5 bases). V was cut by 0 bases and J by 2 bases, with 11 bases left in between. Germline values: CDR1 MGHRA, CDR2 YSYEKL. The CDR3 length is 15 residues.

V is TRBV11-2 and J is TRBJ2-3, with TRBD2 matching over 8 bases. The CDR3 runs 16 residues. Germline-derived CDR1 and CDR2 are SGHAT and FQNNGV. Trimming cost V 1 base and J 1 base; bases outside gene matches: 4. The CDR3 nucleotides read TGTGCCAGCAGCTTAGGACCAGCGGGAGGCACAGATACGCAGTATTTT. Translation: CASSLGPAGGTDTQYF.